The entry below gives a single TCR beta chain sequence along with its context. Participants came from about two dozen US areas, aged about 18 to 100 years. Per the original methods: Using reference gene primer amplification, nucleated cell counts were estimated. Here immunoSEQ multiplex PCR was the method, and the copy in TCRdb shows in-frame clones only, minus some. Clone size and V and J calls were adopted from that table, with D and trimming inferred from the DNA. The data hold approximately 240,000 clones, with about 85% observed a single time. V lost 2 bases and J 2 bases, leaving 7 bases between the germline ends. The V gene's germline CDR1 is LGHDT and CDR2 YNNKEL (reference sequence). This CDR3 contains 13 residues. The data belong to a study of blood T cell repertoires in COVID-19. Study-wide context: Researchers got acute and convalescent COVID-19 samples from the United States, Italy and Spain. PBMCs, B-cell-depleted T cells, or T cells were the source of the cDNA or gDNA that made up the material.

The sequence was collected from a woman aged 25 to 39 with acute COVID-19. The sequenced sample was PBMCs or T cells enriched from blood (not recorded which). The chain has TRBV3-1 (or the pseudogene TRBV3-2) and TRBJ2-7, with D uncertain. The DNA of the CDR3 is TGTGCCAGCAGCCAACGCAGTACCTACGAGCAGTACTTC. As protein: CASSQRSTYEQYF.